Each of the 12 T cell receptor beta chains below was sequenced from the same sample in a study of T cell changes during pregnancy in multiple sclerosis. Sequencing used immunoSEQ multiplex PCR; TCRdb keeps in-frame clones, though not all of them. The sample contains about 34,000 clones, approximately 90% of which appear only once. The material sequenced was CD8+ T cells from peripheral blood mononuclear cells, taken in the third trimester of pregnancy. The receptors stem from a female donor with multiple sclerosis, enrolled in a pregnancy study.

This sequence joins TRBV7-2 and TRBJ2-2, with 8 nucleotides matching TRBD1. CDR1 SGHTA and CDR2 FQGNSA come from the germline V gene. The ends lost 4 bases at V and 7 bases at J; junction bases unmatched: 11. The CDR3 has 16 amino acids. The CDR3 here is CASSSAPAGGGGELFF. CDR3 DNA: TGTGCCAGCAGCTCGGCCCCGGCAGGGGGCGGCGGGGAGCTGTTTTTT.

This chain connects TRBV6-5 to TRBJ1-1; possibly TRBD1 for D (5 bases). The CDR3 totals 14 residues. CDR1 is MNHEY, CDR2 SVGAGI, per germline. V was pared by 2 bases and J by 5 bases, with 12 bases between. The CDR3 spells CASSYGAGNTEAFF. The CDR3 DNA follows: TGTGCCAGCAGTTACGGCGCAGGGAATACTGAAGCTTTCTTT.

In its sample, this clone was seen once. V gene TRBV7-9 combines with J gene TRBJ2-3, with 7 bases that match TRBD1. J gave up 3 bases and V 5 bases, and 5 bases lay outside the gene matches. CDR1 and CDR2 (germline): SEHNR, FQNEAQ (reference sequence). This CDR3 contains 14 residues. The DNA of the CDR3 is TGTGCCAGCAGCAACAGGGGCGTGACAGATACGCAGTATTTT. Amino acids: CASSNRGVTDTQYF.

This chain uses TRBV9 with TRBJ2-2, with 10 bases identical to TRBD1. The CDR3 length is 14 residues. The V segment lost 3 bases and the J segment 4 bases; nucleotides outside the gene matches: 0. Germline loops: CDR1 SGDLS, CDR2 YYNGEE. CDR3 sequence reads: CASSGTGGTGELFF. CDR3 coding DNA: TGTGCCAGCAGCGGGACAGGGGGCACCGGGGAGCTGTTTTTT.

The chain links TRBV7-3 to TRBJ2-1, with D maybe TRBD1 (6 bases). CDR3 length equals 13 residues. Germline CDR1 reads SGHTA; CDR2 reads FQGTGA. The V and J ends lost 5 bases and 4 bases respectively, with 9 bases between them. The CDR3 is CASSAGQYNEQFF. CDR3 coding DNA: TGTGCCAGCAGCGCCGGACAGTACAATGAGCAGTTCTTC.

This clone occurred once. V gene TRBV18 combines with J gene TRBJ1-1; tentative D call: TRBD1 (6 bases). Trimming cost V 6 bases and J 0 bases, with 14 bases left between them. The germline V gene encodes CDR1 KGHSH and CDR2 LQKENI. The CDR3 is made up of 15 amino acids. CDR3 nucleotide sequence: TGTGCCAGCTCTCCAGCCGGGACACTGAACACTGAAGCTTTCTTT. Encoded protein: CASSPAGTLNTEAFF.

The gene calls are TRBV5-5 and TRBJ1-2; D ambiguous. V was clipped by 0 bases and J by 7 bases, with 19 bases between them. Germline V gene sequence: CDR1 SGHKS, CDR2 YYEKEE (reference sequence). The CDR3 is made up of 16 amino acids. Written as DNA, the CDR3 is TGTGCCAGCAGCTTGGTTCCTCAAGAACTAAGGAGTGGCTACACCTTC. Amino acid sequence: CASSLVPQELRSGYTF.

The V and J genes are TRBV7-2 and TRBJ1-5; D might be TRBD1 (6 bases). The V end was cut by 5 bases, the J end by 4 bases, with 18 bases between. The CDR3 has 16 residues. Per germline, CDR1 SGHTA and CDR2 FQGNSA. In nucleotides, the CDR3 is TGTGCCAGCAGCCAAGAGACAGGCATGGCTAATCAGCCCCAGCATTTT. Its translation: CASSQETGMANQPQHF.

The rearrangement links TRBV25-1 to TRBJ1-2; D is possibly TRBD1 (5 bases). The CDR3 spans 14 residues. Trimming removed 2 bases at V and 7 bases at J, with 14 bases between. Germline V gene sequence: CDR1 MGHDK, CDR2 SYGVNS. CDR3 nucleotide sequence: TGTGCCAGCAGTGAACCAGCCAGGGTGTCTGGCTACACCTTC. The encoded protein is CASSEPARVSGYTF.

The count of this clone is one. The J gene is TRBJ2-5, the V gene TRBV6-5; tentative D call: TRBD1 (6 bases). The J call may be incorrect, as the DNA end agrees better with TRBJ2-7. The V gene's germline CDR1 is MNHEY and CDR2 SVGAGI. This CDR3 is built from 16 residues. CDR3 sequence: CASSYGGQNLHYEQYF. CDR3 coding DNA: TGTGCCAGCAGTTACGGAGGACAGAATCTCCACTACGAGCAGTACTTC.

V gene TRBV18 combines with J gene TRBJ1-4, with D perhaps matching TRBD1 (5 bases). Germline V gives CDR1 KGHSH, CDR2 LQKENI. The CDR3 runs 13 residues. Trimming pared 4 bases from V and 5 bases from J, leaving 8 bases between. The CDR3 sequence is CASSRGRNEKLFF. The CDR3, as DNA: TGTGCCAGCTCACGGGGCCGAAATGAAAAACTGTTTTTT.

The V gene is TRBV4-3, the J gene TRBJ2-3; D may be TRBD2 (5 bases). Trimming cost V 0 bases and J 1 base, with 11 bases left between them. CDR1 is LGHNA and CDR2 is YSLEER in the germline V gene. CDR3 size: 16 residues. The CDR3 bases are TGCGCCAGCAGCCAAGATCTTGGTAGCGGCACAGATACGCAGTATTTT. Protein sequence: CASSQDLGSGTDTQYF.